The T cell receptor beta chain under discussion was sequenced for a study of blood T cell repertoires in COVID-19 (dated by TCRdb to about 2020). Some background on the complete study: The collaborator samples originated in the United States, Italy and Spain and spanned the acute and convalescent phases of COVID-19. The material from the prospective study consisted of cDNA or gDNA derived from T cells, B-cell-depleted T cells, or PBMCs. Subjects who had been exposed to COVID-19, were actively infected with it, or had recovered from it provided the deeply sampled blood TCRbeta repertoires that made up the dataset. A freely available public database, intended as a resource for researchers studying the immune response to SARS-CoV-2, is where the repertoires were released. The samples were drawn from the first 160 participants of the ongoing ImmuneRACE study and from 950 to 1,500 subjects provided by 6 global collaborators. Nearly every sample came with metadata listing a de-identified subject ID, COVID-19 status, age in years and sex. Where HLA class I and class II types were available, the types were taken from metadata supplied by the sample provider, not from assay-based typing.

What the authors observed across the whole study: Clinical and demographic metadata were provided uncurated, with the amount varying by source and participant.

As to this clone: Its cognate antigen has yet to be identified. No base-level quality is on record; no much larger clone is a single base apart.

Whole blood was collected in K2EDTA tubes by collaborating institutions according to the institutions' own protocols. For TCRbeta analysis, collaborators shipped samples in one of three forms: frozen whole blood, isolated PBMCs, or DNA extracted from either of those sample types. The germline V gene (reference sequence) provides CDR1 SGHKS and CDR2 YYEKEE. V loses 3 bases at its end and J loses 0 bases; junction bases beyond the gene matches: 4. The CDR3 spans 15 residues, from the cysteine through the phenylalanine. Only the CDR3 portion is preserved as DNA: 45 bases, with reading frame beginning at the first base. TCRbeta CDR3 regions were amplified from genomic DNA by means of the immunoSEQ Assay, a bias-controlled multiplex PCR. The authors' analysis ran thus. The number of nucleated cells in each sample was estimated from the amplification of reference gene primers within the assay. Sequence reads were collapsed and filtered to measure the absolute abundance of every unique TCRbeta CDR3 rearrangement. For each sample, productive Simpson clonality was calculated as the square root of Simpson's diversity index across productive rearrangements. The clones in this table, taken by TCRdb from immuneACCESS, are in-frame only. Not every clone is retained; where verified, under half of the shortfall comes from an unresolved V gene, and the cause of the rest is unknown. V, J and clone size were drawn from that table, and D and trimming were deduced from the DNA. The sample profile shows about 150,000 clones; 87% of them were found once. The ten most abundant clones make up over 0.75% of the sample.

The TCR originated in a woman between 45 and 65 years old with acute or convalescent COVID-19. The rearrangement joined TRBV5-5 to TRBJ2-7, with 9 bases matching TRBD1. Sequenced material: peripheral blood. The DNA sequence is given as TGTGCCAGCAGCTGGACAGGGGAGAGCTCCTACGAGCAGTACTTC. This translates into CASSWTGESSYEQYF.